The T cell receptor (beta chain) under discussion was sequenced for a study of blood T cells in healthy people across ages. This clonotype was seen a few times. The CDR3 sequence is 12 residues long. V was pared by 5 bases and J by 1 base, with 5 bases between. Per the germline V gene, CDR1 is SEHNR and CDR2 is FQNEAQ (reference sequence). A J-beta primer mix and a sample-barcoded 5' primer were used in a second PCR of roughly 6 to 11 cycles. With 12 random nucleotides, a template-switch adaptor tagged each individual cDNA molecule. TCRdb re-analysed the 5' RACE reads in MiXCR, keeping a single row per CDR3 protein. This table has roughly 680,000 distinct CDR3 sequences, about 50% appearing once.

The rearrangement links TRBV7-9 to TRBJ2-5; D is uncertain. The TCR comes from a woman of 80 years or more in good health. The material sequenced was blood. In DNA, the CDR3 is TGTGCCAGCAGCGGAACCCAAGAGACCCAGTACTTC. Translated: CASSGTQETQYF.